This T cell receptor beta chain came from a study of human T cells and chemical hapten exposure. For the study at large: Weekly diphenylcyclopropenone doses were given to patients' scalps across the approximately 25-week study.

Time point denoted: pre-sensitization, week 0. Specified treatment: therapeutic diphenylcyclopropenone sensitization with weekly scalp DPC. Notes on the study in general: No shift was seen in TCRs above 1 in 1000 frequency with DPC sensitization.

The CDR3 has 13 amino acids. V lost 0 bases, J lost 3 bases, and 8 bases lay in between. CDR1 and CDR2 from the germline V gene are DFQATT and SNEGSKA (reference sequence). This clonotype was seen ten or more times. Its antigen is still unknown. MiXCR, applied by TCRdb to the RACE reads, yields one record per CDR3 protein. The table has tens of thousands of distinct CDR3 sequences, 9.6% seen once; the top ten hold around 4%. The sequencing here drew on whole blood, taken in connection with sensitization to the hapten diphenylcyclopropenone (DPC). The rearrangement joins TRBV20-1 to TRBJ1-2; D unresolved. This TCR came from a woman aged 40-49 years with alopecia areata. Some clones in this sample may be carry-over from other donors' samples. The CDR3 spells CSARDPWDYGYTF. The CDR3, as DNA: TGCAGTGCTAGAGACCCTTGGGACTATGGCTACACCTTC.